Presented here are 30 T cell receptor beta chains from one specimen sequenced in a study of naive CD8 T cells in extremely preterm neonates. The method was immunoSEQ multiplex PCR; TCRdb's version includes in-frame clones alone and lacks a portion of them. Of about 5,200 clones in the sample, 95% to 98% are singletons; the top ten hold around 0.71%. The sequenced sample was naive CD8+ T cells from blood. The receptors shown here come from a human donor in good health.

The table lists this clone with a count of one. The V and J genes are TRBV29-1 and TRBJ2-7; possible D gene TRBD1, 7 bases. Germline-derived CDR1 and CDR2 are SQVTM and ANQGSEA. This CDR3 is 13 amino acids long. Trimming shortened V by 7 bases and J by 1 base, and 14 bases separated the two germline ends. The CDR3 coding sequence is TGCAGCGCCGCGGGACAGCTGTCCTACGAGCAGTACTTC. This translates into CSAAGQLSYEQYF.

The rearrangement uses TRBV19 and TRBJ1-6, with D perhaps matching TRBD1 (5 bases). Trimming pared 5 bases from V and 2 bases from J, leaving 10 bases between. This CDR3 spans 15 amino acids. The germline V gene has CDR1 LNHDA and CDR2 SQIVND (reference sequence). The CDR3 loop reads CASSGDRTYNSPLHF. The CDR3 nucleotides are TGTGCCAGTAGTGGTGACAGAACCTATAATTCACCCCTCCACTTT.

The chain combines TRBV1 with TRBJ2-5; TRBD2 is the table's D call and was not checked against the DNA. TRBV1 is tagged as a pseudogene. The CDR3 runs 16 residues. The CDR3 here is CTSSQVRHSSMETQYF. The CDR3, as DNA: TGCACCAGCAGCCAAGTTAGGCACTCTAGTATGGAGACCCAGTACTTC.

DNA for the CDR3: TGTGCCAGCAGCCATAGTGACAGGGTCTATGGCTACACCTTC. Protein sequence: CASSHSDRVYGYTF. This chain uses TRBV16 with TRBJ1-2; 7 positions match TRBD1. Per the germline V gene, CDR1 is KGHSY and CDR2 is FQNENV. Trimming took 3 bases from V and 4 from J; bases not matched to a gene: 5. The CDR3 has 14 amino acids.

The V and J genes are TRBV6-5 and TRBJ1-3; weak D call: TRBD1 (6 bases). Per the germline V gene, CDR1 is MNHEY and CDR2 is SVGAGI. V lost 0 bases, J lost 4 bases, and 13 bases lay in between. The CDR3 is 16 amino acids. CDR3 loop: CASSYSWETGGNTIYF. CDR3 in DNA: TGTGCCAGCAGTTACTCCTGGGAGACAGGAGGAAACACCATATATTTT.

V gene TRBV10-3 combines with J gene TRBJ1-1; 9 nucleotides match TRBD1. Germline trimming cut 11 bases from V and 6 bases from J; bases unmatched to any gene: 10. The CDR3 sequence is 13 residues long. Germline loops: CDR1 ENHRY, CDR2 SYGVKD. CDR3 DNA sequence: TGTGCCGTCCTACAGGGGGCTAATTCTGAAGCTTTCTTT. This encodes CAVLQGANSEAFF.

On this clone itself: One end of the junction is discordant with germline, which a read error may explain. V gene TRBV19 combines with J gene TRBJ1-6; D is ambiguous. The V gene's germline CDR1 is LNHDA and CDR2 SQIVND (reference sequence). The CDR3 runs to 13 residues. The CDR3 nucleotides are TGTGCCAGTAGTATAATTGGGCCGGAACCCCAAGACTTT. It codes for CASSIIGPEPQDF.

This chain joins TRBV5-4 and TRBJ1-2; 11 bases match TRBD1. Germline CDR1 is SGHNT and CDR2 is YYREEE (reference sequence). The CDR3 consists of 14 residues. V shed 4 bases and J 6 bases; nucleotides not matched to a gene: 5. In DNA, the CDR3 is TGTGCCAGCAGCGGAACGGGACAGGGGGATGGCTACACCTTC. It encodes CASSGTGQGDGYTF.

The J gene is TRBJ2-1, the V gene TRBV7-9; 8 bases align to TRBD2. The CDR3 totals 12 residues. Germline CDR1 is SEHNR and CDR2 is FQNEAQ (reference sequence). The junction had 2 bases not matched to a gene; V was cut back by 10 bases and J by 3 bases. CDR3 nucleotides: TGTGCCACCCGGGGGGGCTACAATGAGCAGTTCTTC. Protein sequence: CATRGGYNEQFF. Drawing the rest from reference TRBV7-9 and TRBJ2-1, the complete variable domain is DTGVSQNPRHKITKRGQNVTFRCDPISEHNRLYWYRQTLGQGPEFLTYFQNEAQLEKSRLLSDRFSAERPKGSFSTLEIQRTEQGDSAMYLCATRGGYNEQFFGPGTRLTVL.

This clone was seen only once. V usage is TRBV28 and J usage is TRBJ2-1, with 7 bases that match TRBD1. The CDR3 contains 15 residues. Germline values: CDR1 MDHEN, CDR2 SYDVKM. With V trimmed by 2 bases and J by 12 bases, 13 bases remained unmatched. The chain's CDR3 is CASSLGNRGKQSQFF. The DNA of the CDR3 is TGTGCCAGCAGTTTAGGGAACAGGGGCAAGCAGTCGCAGTTCTTC.

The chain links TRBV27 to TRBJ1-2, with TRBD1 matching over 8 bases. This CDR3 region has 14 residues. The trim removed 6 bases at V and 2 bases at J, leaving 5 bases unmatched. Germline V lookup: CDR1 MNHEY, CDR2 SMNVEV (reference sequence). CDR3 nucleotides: TGTGCCAGCAGGCCAGGGGGCTCAAACTATGGCTACACCTTC. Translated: CASRPGGSNYGYTF.

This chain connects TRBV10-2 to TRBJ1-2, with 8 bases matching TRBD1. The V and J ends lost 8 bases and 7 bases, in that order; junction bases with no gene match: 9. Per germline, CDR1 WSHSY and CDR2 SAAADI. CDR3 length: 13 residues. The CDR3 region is CASGPGQEGGYTF. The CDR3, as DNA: TGCGCCAGCGGCCCGGGACAGGAAGGTGGCTACACCTTC.

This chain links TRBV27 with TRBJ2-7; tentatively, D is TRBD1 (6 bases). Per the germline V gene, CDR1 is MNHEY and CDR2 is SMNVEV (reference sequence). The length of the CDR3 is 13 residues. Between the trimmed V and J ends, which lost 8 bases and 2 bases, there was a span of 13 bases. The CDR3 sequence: CASGQTGAYEQYF. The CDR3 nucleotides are TGTGCCAGCGGGCAGACAGGCGCCTACGAGCAGTACTTC.

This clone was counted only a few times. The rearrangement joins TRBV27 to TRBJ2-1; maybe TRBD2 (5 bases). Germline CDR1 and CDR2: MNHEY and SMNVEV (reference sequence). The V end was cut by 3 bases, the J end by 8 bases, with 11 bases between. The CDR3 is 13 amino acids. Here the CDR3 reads CASSFGVIDEQFF. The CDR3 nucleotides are TGTGCCAGCAGTTTCGGGGTAATCGATGAGCAGTTCTTC.

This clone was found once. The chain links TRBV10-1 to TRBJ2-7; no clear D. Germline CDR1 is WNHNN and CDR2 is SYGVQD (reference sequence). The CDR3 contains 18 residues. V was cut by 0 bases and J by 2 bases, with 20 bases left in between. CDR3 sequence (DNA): TGCGCCAGCAGTGAGTCGAAAGTTATGGGTCTAGTTCCCTACGAGCAGTACGTC. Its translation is CASSESKVMGLVPYEQYV.

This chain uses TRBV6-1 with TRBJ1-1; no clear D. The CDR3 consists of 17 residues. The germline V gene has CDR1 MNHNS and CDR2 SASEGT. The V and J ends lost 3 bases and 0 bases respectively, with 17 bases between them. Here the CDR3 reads CASSDRGFFTLNTEAFF. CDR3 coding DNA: TGTGCCAGCAGTGATCGCGGATTTTTCACGCTGAACACTGAAGCTTTCTTT.

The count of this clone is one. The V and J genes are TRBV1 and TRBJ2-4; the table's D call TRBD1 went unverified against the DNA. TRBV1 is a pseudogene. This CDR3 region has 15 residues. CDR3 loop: CTSSPGTVPKNIQYF. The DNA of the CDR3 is TGCACCAGCAGCCCAGGCACGGTACCCAAAAACATTCAGTACTTC.

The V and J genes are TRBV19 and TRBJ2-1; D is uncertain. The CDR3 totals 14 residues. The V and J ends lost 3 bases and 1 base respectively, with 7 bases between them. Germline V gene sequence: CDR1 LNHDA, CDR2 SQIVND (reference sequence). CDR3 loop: CASSILTSYNEQFF. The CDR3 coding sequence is TGTGCCAGTAGTATCTTGACATCCTACAATGAGCAGTTCTTC.

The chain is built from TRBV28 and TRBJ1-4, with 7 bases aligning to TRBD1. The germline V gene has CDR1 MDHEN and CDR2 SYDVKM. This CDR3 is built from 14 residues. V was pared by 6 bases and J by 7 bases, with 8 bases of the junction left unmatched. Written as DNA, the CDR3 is TGTGCCAGCAGGCCACGACAGGGCGGTGAAAAACTGTTTTTT. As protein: CASRPRQGGEKLFF.

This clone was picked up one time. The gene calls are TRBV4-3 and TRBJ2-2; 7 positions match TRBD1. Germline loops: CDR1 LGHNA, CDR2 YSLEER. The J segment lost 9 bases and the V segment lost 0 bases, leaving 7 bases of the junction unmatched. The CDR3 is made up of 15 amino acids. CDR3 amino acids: CASSQEHRGLWELFF. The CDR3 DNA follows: TGCGCCAGCAGCCAAGAGCACAGGGGCTTATGGGAGCTGTTTTTT.

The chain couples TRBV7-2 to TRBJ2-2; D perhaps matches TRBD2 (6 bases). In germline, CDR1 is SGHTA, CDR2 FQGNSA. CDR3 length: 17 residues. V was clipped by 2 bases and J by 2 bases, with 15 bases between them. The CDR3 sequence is CASSLYGGTQNTGELFF. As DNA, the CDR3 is TGTGCCAGCAGCTTATATGGCGGGACCCAAAACACCGGGGAGCTGTTTTTT.

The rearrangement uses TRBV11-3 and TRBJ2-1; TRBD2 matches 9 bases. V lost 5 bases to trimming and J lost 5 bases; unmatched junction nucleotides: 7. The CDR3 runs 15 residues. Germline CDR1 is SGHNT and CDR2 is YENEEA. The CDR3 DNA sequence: TGTGCCAGCAGCCGCGGGGCTAGCGGGGACAATGAGCAGTTCTTC. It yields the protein CASSRGASGDNEQFF.

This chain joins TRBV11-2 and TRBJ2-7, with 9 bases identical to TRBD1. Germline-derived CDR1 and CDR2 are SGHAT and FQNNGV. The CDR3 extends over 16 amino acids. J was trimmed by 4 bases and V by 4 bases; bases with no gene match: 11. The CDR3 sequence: CASSSWGEQGAYEQYV. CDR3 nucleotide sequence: TGTGCCAGCAGCTCGTGGGGGGAACAGGGGGCATACGAGCAGTACGTC.

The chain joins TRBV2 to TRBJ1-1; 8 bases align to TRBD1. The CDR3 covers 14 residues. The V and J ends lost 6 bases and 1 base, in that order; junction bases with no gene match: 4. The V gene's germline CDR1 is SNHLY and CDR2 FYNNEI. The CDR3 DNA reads TGTGCCAGCAGGCGGACAGGGCGGAACACTGAAGCTTTCTTT. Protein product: CASRRTGRNTEAFF.

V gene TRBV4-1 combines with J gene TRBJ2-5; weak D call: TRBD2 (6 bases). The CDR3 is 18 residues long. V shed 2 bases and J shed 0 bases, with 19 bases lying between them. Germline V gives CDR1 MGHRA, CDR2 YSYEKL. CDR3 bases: TGCGCCAGCAGCCAAAGCCCAATCATCCGCGGGGACCAAGAGACCCAGTACTTC. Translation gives CASSQSPIIRGDQETQYF.

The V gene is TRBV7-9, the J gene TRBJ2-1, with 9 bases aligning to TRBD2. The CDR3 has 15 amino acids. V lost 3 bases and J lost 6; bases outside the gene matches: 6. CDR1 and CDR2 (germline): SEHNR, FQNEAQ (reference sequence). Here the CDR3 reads CASSFSSGEGNEQFF. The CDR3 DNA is TGTGCCAGCAGCTTCTCTAGCGGGGAGGGCAATGAGCAGTTCTTC.

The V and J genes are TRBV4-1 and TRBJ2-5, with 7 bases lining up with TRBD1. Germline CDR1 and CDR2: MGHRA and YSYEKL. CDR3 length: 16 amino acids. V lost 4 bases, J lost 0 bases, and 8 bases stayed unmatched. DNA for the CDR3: TGCGCCAGCAGCCCGAGGGACAGTAGGTACCAAGAGACCCAGTACTTC. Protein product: CASSPRDSRYQETQYF.

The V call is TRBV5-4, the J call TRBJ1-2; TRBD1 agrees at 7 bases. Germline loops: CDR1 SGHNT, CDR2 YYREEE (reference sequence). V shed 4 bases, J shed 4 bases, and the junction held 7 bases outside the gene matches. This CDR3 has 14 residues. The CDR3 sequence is CASSIDRDSYGYTF. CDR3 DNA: TGTGCCAGCAGCATCGACAGGGATTCCTATGGCTACACCTTC.

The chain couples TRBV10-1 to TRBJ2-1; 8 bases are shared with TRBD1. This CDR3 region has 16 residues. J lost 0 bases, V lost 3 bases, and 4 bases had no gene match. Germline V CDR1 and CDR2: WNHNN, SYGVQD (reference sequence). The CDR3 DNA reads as TGCGCCAGCAGTGATATCGGACAGGGCTCCTACAATGAGCAGTTCTTC. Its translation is CASSDIGQGSYNEQFF.

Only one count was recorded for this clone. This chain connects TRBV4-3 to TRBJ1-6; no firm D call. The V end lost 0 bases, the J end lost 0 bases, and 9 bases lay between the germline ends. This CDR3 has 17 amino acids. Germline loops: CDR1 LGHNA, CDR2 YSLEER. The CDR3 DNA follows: TGCGCCAGCAGCCAAGATGCAGGTATCTCCTATAATTCACCCCTCCACTTT. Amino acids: CASSQDAGISYNSPLHF.